Listed here are 18 T cell receptor beta chains from one sample, sequenced in a study of cytomegalovirus exposure and HLA in healthy donors. Primers for the PCR totalled 60 Vbeta and 13 Jbeta. Libraries were prepared by immunoSEQ multiplex PCR; TCRdb keeps only in-frame clonotypes and omits some of them. The sample has roughly 120,000 clones, around 80% seen once; the top ten hold roughly 2%. Sequencing was carried out using PBMCs. These receptors were collected from a man between 45 and 60 years old in good health and CMV-seronegative.

The V and J genes are TRBV2 and TRBJ2-7; 7 bases align to TRBD1. The CDR3 is made up of 14 amino acids. The V gene's germline CDR1 is SNHLY and CDR2 FYNNEI. The J segment lost 0 bases and the V segment lost 4 bases, leaving 3 bases of the junction unmatched. The CDR3 reads CASSVDRYSYEQYV. Written as DNA, the CDR3 is TGTGCCAGCAGTGTGGACAGGTACTCCTACGAGCAGTACGTC.

This chain connects TRBV4-2 to TRBJ1-5, with no clear D. The CDR3 runs 15 residues. CDR1 and CDR2 (germline): LGHNA, YNFKEQ. Deletions cut 0 bases from V and 0 bases from J, with 6 bases between. The CDR3 nucleotides read TGTGCCAGCAGCCAAGATAGCGGTAGCAATCAGCCCCAGCATTTT. This translates into CASSQDSGSNQPQHF.

This rearrangement joins TRBV19 to TRBJ1-5, with a possible D match to TRBD1 (6 bases). Germline-derived CDR1 and CDR2 are LNHDA and SQIVND (reference sequence). V lost 7 bases and J lost 0, with 13 bases in between. The CDR3 extends over 15 amino acids. As DNA, the CDR3 is TGTGCCAGTACTCTTGACAGGATTAGCAATCAGCCCCAGCATTTT. This sequence encodes CASTLDRISNQPQHF.

The chain has TRBV7-2 and TRBJ2-6; TRBD1 matches at 7 bases. J was trimmed by 1 base and V by 4 bases; bases with no gene match: 10. The CDR3 loop spans 18 amino acids. Germline assignment: CDR1 SGHTA and CDR2 FQGNSA. The CDR3 DNA sequence: TGTGCCAGCAGCTCAGGACAGGCTACTTATTCTGGGGCCAACGTCCTGACTTTC. Translated, it gives CASSSGQATYSGANVLTF. Filled out from reference TRBV7-2 and TRBJ2-6, the complete variable domain reads GAGVSQSPSNKVTEKGKDVELRCDPISGHTALYWYRQSLGQGLEFLIYFQGNSAPDKSGLPSDRFSAERTGGSVSTLTIQRTQQEDSAVYLCASSSGQATYSGANVLTFGAGSRLTVL.

This clone was recorded once. The J gene is TRBJ2-5, the V gene TRBV5-4; 8 bases match TRBD2. V lost 4 bases, J lost 0 bases, and 8 bases stayed unmatched. Looked up from germline, CDR1 is SGHNT and CDR2 is YYREEE (reference sequence). The CDR3 is made up of 16 amino acids. The CDR3: CASSGTGGPNQETQYF. Here the CDR3 DNA reads TGTGCCAGCAGCGGCACGGGGGGGCCAAACCAAGAGACCCAGTACTTC. The complete variable domain, with remaining parts taken from reference TRBV5-4 and TRBJ2-5, reads ETGVTQSPTHLIKTRGQQVTLRCSSQSGHNTVSWYQQALGQGPQFIFQYYREEENGRGNFPPRFSGLQFPNYSSELNVNALELDDSALYLCASSGTGGPNQETQYFGPGTRLLVL.

The V and J genes are TRBV6-1 and TRBJ1-2; D not resolved. Germline V CDR1 and CDR2: MNHNS, SASEGT. The ends were cut back, 6 bases at V and 1 base at J, with 15 bases in the middle. The CDR3 is 15 amino acids. Here the CDR3 reads CASRRRKEDNYGYTF. CDR3 nucleotide sequence: TGTGCCAGCAGAAGGCGCAAGGAGGATAACTATGGCTACACCTTC.

The J gene is TRBJ1-1, the V gene TRBV19, with no clear D. Germline V gives CDR1 LNHDA, CDR2 SQIVND (reference sequence). The CDR3 is 13 amino acids. V dropped 6 bases and J dropped 4 bases, with 12 bases sitting between them. CDR3 nucleotide sequence: TGTGCCAGTAGAGGGTCGAGGGCCACTGAAGCTTTCTTT. Its protein product is CASRGSRATEAFF. The full variable domain, rest sourced from reference TRBV19 and TRBJ1-1, is DGGITQSPKYLFRKEGQNVTLSCEQNLNHDAMYWYRQDPGQGLRLIYYSQIVNDFQKGDIAEGYSVSREKKESFPLTVTSAQKNPTAFYLCASRGSRATEAFFGQGTRLTVV.

CDR3 DNA sequence: TGCGCCAGCAGCCTTGACGGGGTTGGACAGCCCCAGCATTTT. This encodes CASSLDGVGQPQHF. V is TRBV5-1 and J is TRBJ1-5, with no clear D. The CDR3 consists of 14 residues. The germline V and J ends were trimmed by 4 bases and 7 bases, with 15 bases remaining between them. Germline loops: CDR1 SGHRS, CDR2 YFSETQ.

This clone occurred once. CDR3 in DNA: TGTGCCAGCAGTATTGCCAGGGGGGCTGAAGCTTTCTTT. Its translation is CASSIARGAEAFF. The genes are TRBV27 and TRBJ1-1, with TRBD1 matching 7 bases. The germline V gene encodes CDR1 MNHEY and CDR2 SMNVEV (reference sequence). V lost 5 bases, J lost 6 bases, and 6 bases stayed unmatched. The CDR3 is 13 residues long.

This clone has only a few counts. The J gene is TRBJ1-3, the V gene TRBV18; D gene uncertain. V shed 9 bases and J shed 2 bases, with 17 bases lying between them. Germline CDR1 is KGHSH and CDR2 is LQKENI. The CDR3 has 15 residues. The DNA for the CDR3 is TGTGCCAGTTCGGGAGACCTCAGTCCTGGAAACACCATATATTTT. Its translation: CASSGDLSPGNTIYF. Looking up the rest from reference TRBV18 and TRBJ1-3 gives the full variable domain: NAGVMQNPRHLVRRRGQEARLRCSPMKGHSHVYWYRQLPEEGLKFMVYLQKENIIDESGMPKERFSAEFPKEGPSILRIQQVVRGDSAAYFCASSGDLSPGNTIYFGEGSWLTVV.

The chain uses TRBV12-5 and TRBJ2-2; TRBD1 matches 9 bases. In germline, CDR1 is LGHNT, CDR2 FRNRAP. V dropped 5 bases and J dropped 7; count of bases not matched to a gene: 8. The CDR3 has 15 residues. In nucleotides, the CDR3 is TGTGCTAGTGGTCCGGGACAGGGAATAGACGGGGAGCTGTTTTTT. It codes for CASGPGQGIDGELFF.

The rearrangement uses TRBV5-6 and TRBJ2-2, with 9 bases identical to TRBD1. The germline V gene has CDR1 SGHDT and CDR2 YYEEEE. The CDR3 loop spans 14 amino acids. V lost 4 bases and J lost 5; bases outside the gene matches: 3. CDR3 in amino acids: CASSQTGGTGELFF. In DNA form, the CDR3 reads TGTGCCAGCAGCCAGACAGGGGGTACCGGGGAGCTGTTTTTT.

J is TRBJ2-2 and V is TRBV28; D remains ambiguous. In germline, CDR1 is MDHEN, CDR2 SYDVKM. The CDR3 length is 13 residues. V was shortened by 7 bases and J by 0 bases, with 6 bases between the two germline ends. The CDR3: CASKQPNTGELFF. As DNA, the CDR3 is TGTGCCAGCAAACAGCCGAACACCGGGGAGCTGTTTTTT.

The chain couples TRBV15 to TRBJ2-7; 9 bases align to TRBD2. Trimming took 1 base from V and 4 from J; bases not matched to a gene: 5. This CDR3 is 15 amino acids long. Germline lookup yields CDR1 LNHNV and CDR2 YYDKDF (reference sequence). DNA of the CDR3: TGTGCCACCAGCAGAGGGGGCGGGGGGGCATACGAGCAGTACGTC. This translates into CATSRGGGGAYEQYV.

The V and J genes are TRBV5-6 and TRBJ1-1, with unresolved D. Germline CDR1 reads SGHDT; CDR2 reads YYEEEE. The V end lost 0 bases, the J end lost 5 bases, and 14 bases lay between the germline ends. This CDR3 has 15 amino acids. Here the CDR3 DNA reads TGTGCCAGCAGCTTGGCCGGAGGAAAGGGAACTGAAGCTTTCTTT. Translating it yields CASSLAGGKGTEAFF. The entire variable domain, with the rest obtained from reference TRBV5-6 and TRBJ1-1, is as follows: DAGVTQSPTHLIKTRGQQVTLRCSPKSGHDTVSWYQQALGQGPQFIFQYYEEEERQRGNFPDRFSGHQFPNYSSELNVNALLLGDSALYLCASSLAGGKGTEAFFGQGTRLTVV.

The genes are TRBV5-6 and TRBJ2-1; 8 positions agree with TRBD2. The CDR3 is made up of 14 amino acids. With V trimmed by 5 bases and J by 7 bases, 8 bases remained unmatched. Germline lookup yields CDR1 SGHDT and CDR2 YYEEEE. CDR3 amino acids: CASRSGGAFNEQFF. The DNA of the CDR3 is TGTGCCAGCAGATCCGGGGGGGCTTTTAATGAGCAGTTCTTC.

This chain joins TRBV4-3 and TRBJ1-1; TRBD1 matches 12 bases. Unmatched junction bases numbered 15, after V lost 8 bases and J lost 5 bases. In germline, CDR1 is LGHNA, CDR2 YSLEER. CDR3 length: 17 residues. CDR3 region: CASGNGGQGASGTEAFF. The DNA of the CDR3 is TGCGCCAGCGGAAACGGGGGACAGGGGGCATCGGGGACTGAAGCTTTCTTT.

The rearrangement links TRBV27 to TRBJ1-4, with TRBD1 matching 8 bases. The length of the CDR3 is 14 residues. CDR1 and CDR2 (germline): MNHEY, SMNVEV (reference sequence). Trimming at V came to 6 bases and at J to 7 bases, leaving 7 bases not matched to a gene. The CDR3 nucleotides are TGTGCCAGCAGCCAAACGACAGGGGCTGAAAAACTGTTTTTT. Protein sequence: CASSQTTGAEKLFF.